This T cell receptor beta chain was identified in a study of cytomegalovirus exposure and HLA in healthy donors listed by TCRdb under 2017. Background on the whole study: An earlier analysis of 550 to 700 of the donors reported roughly 300 Gb of sequence data and around 120 million unique TCR beta sequences from 150 million to 200 million T cells. An early release that covered some 630 HLA-typed donors contained around 300 gigabases of sequencing data and tens of millions of unique TCR sequences. Of the 398 genotyped donors, 65% to 90% were placed in the genetic ancestry cluster associated with self-reported Caucasian donors. The study aimed to test whether cataloging public T cell receptors could reveal signatures of past pathogen exposure. The study profiled the T cell repertoires of 500 to 800 subjects by immunosequencing and related them to cytomegalovirus serostatus. A separate validation cohort of roughly 130 different subjects was used in addition to the 666-subject first cohort. High-throughput TCR immunosequencing, statistical association of individual TCRs with disease status, and machine learning were combined to predict cytomegalovirus infection status. In a later analysis, previously published TCR beta repertoires from several hundred donors were re-analyzed and high-resolution HLA genotyping was added so that TCR occurrence patterns could be studied. Rather than using new phenotypic data, the later analysis identified candidate immune exposures from TCR beta sequences and from how often those sequences occurred across donors. An earlier analysis of approximately 580 of the donors used high-throughput TCR beta sequencing to judge whether each TCR beta V gene segment behaved as functional or pseudogenic. Donor age, sex, ethnicity and CMV serostatus were compiled together with the repertoire data. A later genetic analysis used genome-wide SNP genotypes for about three fifths of the roughly 700 donors, treating that subset as a discovery cohort. Every discovery cohort repertoire had been produced on one sequencing platform. HLA typing covered class I and class II loci at four-digit resolution. Typing coverage differed by locus: A, B, C, DRB1 and DQB1 were typed in about 620-630 donors, DQA1 in 500 to 550, DPA1 in approximately 610, and DPB1 in 472. Several DR-DQ haplotypes were handled as single units for association and clustering because linkage in the cohort was strong. Among 300 to 500 genotyped donors of the cohort, an average of roughly 230,000 unique TCR beta nucleotide sequences was sequenced per donor, of which about 18% were non-productive. What the work shows at the level of the full study, not this receptor alone: A further reported finding was that TCR beta sequences accurately predicted the HLA-A and HLA-B alleles for most subjects in the first cohort. Most TCR sequences were observed very rarely across donors, whereas some public TCRs were present in many individuals. Because counts were too low, seventeen rarely observed V segments, including chromosome 9 orphons, were left out of the earlier analysis of 587 of the donors. The study gave a list of some 150 TCR beta chains associated with cytomegalovirus. An association between a missense DCLRE1C variant and V-gene and J-gene trimming of TCR beta chains was found in a later genetic analysis and replicated in an independent cohort. A later analysis found that TCR association rates varied across HLA loci, with DRB1 alleles showing the most associated TCRs and HLA-C alleles the fewest. A later analysis found that most CMV-associated TCR beta chains appeared HLA-restricted, with HLA associations seemingly driven largely by CMV exposure. A later analysis associated about 18,000 TCR beta sequences with specific HLA alleles at a false discovery rate of 0.05. Linkage disequilibrium might explain the correlated functional status among segregating V segments, but an unknown experimental factor could not be ruled out. CMV serostatus was the only immune exposure information available for the cohort. Presence/absence analyses assumed roughly uniform sequencing depth across donors, an assumption that may not hold. In vitro tests confirmed that a few of the cytomegalovirus-associated TCR beta chains recognize cytomegalovirus antigens. Because some donors lacked HLA typing at each locus, the association tests relied only on the typed subset. The 87-base-pair reads could not distinguish some IMGT-functional V segments, including TRBV6-2 and TRBV6-3, so those segments were excluded. Strong co-occurrence of HLA alleles, especially DR and DQ, made assigning TCR associations to individual alleles difficult. In this cohort, only TCR beta chains were sequenced, and detectable features were limited by the absence of alpha or paired-chain data. A later analysis found that HLA-associated TCR beta chains were more clonally expanded and had lower generation probabilities than equally common non-associated chains. The classifier was reported to diagnose cytomegalovirus status with high specificity and sensitivity in both the original cohort and the validation cohort. The authors suggested that the approach could potentially be extended to other disease states and immunological phenotypes. A cluster of highly shared sequence variants was judged likely to represent a technical artifact of the sequencing pipeline. In a later genetic analysis, fewer N-insertions in productive TCRs were reported among donors in an Asian-associated ancestry cluster than the approximately 630-donor mean. According to a later analysis, parvovirus B19, influenza, CMV and Epstein-Barr virus appeared linked to several top co-occurrence clusters. An earlier analysis of approximately 530 of the donors showed that most TCR beta V segments appeared in productive rearrangements either about 87% or about 30% of the time, which broadly matched IMGT annotations.

The library was produced with the immunoSEQ multiplex PCR assay. A mixture of 60 forward primers for TCR Vbeta segments and 13 reverse primers for TCR Jbeta segments was used in the multiplex PCR. The CDR3 region of rearranged TCR beta genes was amplified from genomic DNA by a multiplex PCR assay. On the Illumina HiSeq System, the amplified TCR beta libraries were sequenced as 87-base-pair reads. Processing in the source paper ran as follows. In a later analysis, around 80 million unique TCR beta chains were counted across the approximately 640 repertoires, and roughly 11 million of these chains were shared by at least two donors. To remove PCR and sequencing errors, raw reads were error-corrected and collapsed into unique sequences using a nearest-neighbor algorithm that merged closely related sequences. CDR3 sequences were aligned to IMGT reference sequences to assign V, D and J gene segments. For a sequence to be retained, a match of at least six nucleotides to both a V gene segment and a J gene segment was required. Rearrangements were classified as productive when the CDR3 lacked stop codons and remained in frame with V and J, and all other rearrangements were classified as non-productive. Following IMGT convention, CDR3 was defined as the stretch from the second conserved V-encoded cysteine to the conserved J-encoded phenylalanine. Sequences without an unambiguous match to a single V gene segment were excluded from the earlier analysis of 500 to 700 of the donors. In an earlier analysis of 450 to 700 of the donors, V segments were called functional above 56.7% productive rearrangements and were called segregating when the between-donor standard deviation exceeded 5%. A statistical classification framework was developed to diagnose cytomegalovirus status using the catalog of TCR beta chain sequences. In a later analysis, V and J genes were assigned by comparing TCR nucleotide sequences against IMGT/GENE-DB human TR gene sequences. A later analysis assigned CDR3 sequences and most-parsimonious VDJ recombination scenarios with the TCRdist pipeline. A later analysis defined each TCR beta chain by its CDR3 amino acid sequence plus V-gene family, and excluded reads lacking a unique V-gene family. As a way to deal with suspected cross-contamination and a sequencing artifact, a later analysis dropped approximately 590 nucleotide sequences that were highly shared and had low generation probability. In a later analysis, a clonal expansion index was calculated for each public chain from normalized within-repertoire ranks of inferred template counts. In a later analysis, generation probabilities were computed using a VDJ recombination model fitted to out-of-frame rearrangements, and the results were checked against IGoR. In a later analysis, TCR-TCR, TCR-HLA and TCR-CMV co-occurrence was scored with hypergeometric tests, and a repertoire-size bias correction was applied to TCR pairs. False discovery rates were estimated in a later analysis by permuting HLA or CMV assignments 20 times. In a later analysis, co-occurring TCRs were grouped using DBSCAN, and TCRdist sequence similarity was added for clustering within HLA-allele-positive subsets. Repertoires with fewer than 30,000 or more than 120,000 public chains, plus five repertoires with anomalous nucleotide sharing, were excluded from co-occurrence clustering. Imported from immuneACCESS, the table was reduced by TCRdb to in-frame sequences with V and J called. These copies leave out some clones; in studies compared against another copy, an unresolved V gene accounts for under half, and the cause of the remainder is not known. The V and J calls and the clone size are those of that table, but D and trimming were determined from the DNA. This sample comprises about 130,000 clones, 75% to 90% of them detected only once. The ten largest account for 2.5% of the sample.

This clone has more than one count but fewer than ten. Which antigen it targets is not known. At one end, the junction sequence differs from germline, possibly due to a read error. The germline V gene supplies CDR1 LGHNA and CDR2 YSLEER. The CDR3 sequence holds 15 residues, the cysteine and phenylalanine included. Only the CDR3 DNA stays, 45 bases, in frame from base 1. In total, approximately 610 healthy bone marrow donors made up the cohort. All cohort members were sampled while nominally healthy, although unrecorded immune exposures were likely present. The donor was CMV seronegative and belonged to the group of over 350 seronegative cohort members. Each donor provided a peripheral blood sample, and peripheral blood mononuclear cells were used for TCR beta sequencing. The Qiagen DNeasy Blood Extraction Kit was used to extract genomic DNA from the blood cell samples.

Sequencing was done on a sample of PBMCs. The chain links TRBV4-3 with TRBJ1-5; no D segment can be confidently identified. The origin of this receptor is a man aged 25-45 years in good health and CMV-seronegative. The CDR3 region: CASSQDSSIGQPQNF. The bases are TGCGCCAGCAGCCAGGACTCTTCGATCGGTCAGCCCCAGAATTTT.